This T cell receptor beta chain was profiled in a study of graft-versus-host responses after intestinal transplantation. Study context: Every transplant recipient was induced with anti-thymocyte globulin, then maintained on tacrolimus and steroids for two to three years. General study findings and limits: Maximum circulating GvH clone levels tracked with early post-transplant HvG decreases. The recipient marrow held GvH clones, and some of them showed up first in ileum or blood.

Regarding this clone: Its antigen is currently unknown.

V shed 5 bases, J shed 4 bases, and the junction held 4 bases outside the gene matches. CDR1 is SGHTA, CDR2 FQGTGA, per germline. The CDR3 extends over 14 amino acids. TCRdb's table, derived via immunoSEQ multiplex PCR, lists solely in-frame clones and lacks some. The sample has tens of thousands of clones; about 93% are singletons. The receptor's source is a human donor who received an intestinal transplant. Sequences were derived from unstimulated CD8+ T cells sorted from spleen or lymph node cells, sampled before intestinal transplant. This chain joins TRBV7-3 and TRBJ2-1, with TRBD2 matching 8 bases. The DNA for the CDR3 is TGTGCCAGCAGCCTCACTAGCGGATACAATGAGCAGTTCTTC. Translating gives CASSLTSGYNEQFF.